These 27 T cell receptor beta chains were all obtained from the same sample, sequenced in a study of cytomegalovirus exposure and HLA in healthy donors (dated by TCRdb to between 2016 and 2019). The receptor library was made with the immunoSEQ multiplex PCR assay. For the multiplex PCR, a mixture combining 60 forward primers for TCR Vbeta segments and 13 reverse primers for TCR Jbeta segments was used. TCRdb holds this immuneACCESS table with in-frame rearrangements only. Some clones are missing; in checked studies, unresolved V genes explain under half, and the rest has no known cause. The sample table holds some 130,000 clones, of which over 60% were seen once. Of the sample, 2% is held by the ten largest clones. Sequencing input: PBMCs. These receptors all stem from a man aged 25-45 years in good health and CMV-seronegative.

The chain has TRBV28 and TRBJ1-1, with D possibly TRBD1 on 6 matching bases. The CDR3 loop spans 16 amino acids. Germline loops: CDR1 MDHEN, CDR2 SYDVKM. Trimming removed 8 bases at V and 4 bases at J, with 23 bases between. CDR3 loop: CASSLGPGGLGTEAFF. The DNA of the CDR3 is TGTGCCAGCTCCTTAGGGCCGGGGGGGCTGGGCACTGAAGCTTTCTTT.

CDR3 amino acids: CASSERATQYF. The CDR3 nucleotides read TGTGCCAGCAGCGAGAGGGCCACGCAGTATTTT. V gene TRBV7-8 combines with J gene TRBJ2-3; possibly TRBD2 for D (5 bases). Per germline, CDR1 SGHVS and CDR2 FQNEAQ. The CDR3 has 11 amino acids. The germline V and J ends were trimmed by 5 bases and 9 bases, with 9 bases remaining between them.

The chain couples TRBV30 to TRBJ2-7; D uncertain. Germline values: CDR1 GTSNPN, CDR2 SVGIG (reference sequence). This CDR3 comprises 12 residues. Trimming left V 2 bases short and J 3 bases short, with 8 bases between. CDR3 nucleotides: TGTGCCTGGAGTCCGACAAGCTACGAGCAGTACTTC. Translated, it gives CAWSPTSYEQYF. Together with reference TRBV30 and TRBJ2-7, the CDR3 gives the full variable domain: SQTIHQWPATLVQPVGSPLSLECTVEGTSNPNLYWYRQAAGRGLQLLFYSVGIGQISSEVPQNLSASRPQDRQFILSSKKLLLSDSGFYLCAWSPTSYEQYFGPGTRLTVT.

This clone was observed a single time. This chain links TRBV9 with TRBJ1-1; TRBD1 is a possible D gene (5 bases). Germline loops: CDR1 SGDLS, CDR2 YYNGEE. Trimming stripped 6 bases from V and 2 bases from J, with 20 bases between. CDR3 length: 16 residues. The CDR3 DNA reads TGTGCCAGCAACCGTGGAGGGGATATGGGCAACACTGAAGCTTTCTTT. It translates to CASNRGGDMGNTEAFF. Together with reference TRBV9 and TRBJ1-1, the CDR3 gives the full variable domain: DSGVTQTPKHLITATGQRVTLRCSPRSGDLSVYWYQQSLDQGLQFLIQYYNGEERAKGNILERFSAQQFPDLHSELNLSSLELGDSALYFCASNRGGDMGNTEAFFGQGTRLTVV.

This clone was counted between two and nine times. The rearrangement uses TRBV9 and TRBJ2-5, with TRBD1 matching over 8 bases. This CDR3 contains 17 residues. The ends lost 0 bases at V and 4 bases at J; junction bases unmatched: 11. Germline V gives CDR1 SGDLS, CDR2 YYNGEE. CDR3 loop: CASSVAPAGGEGETQYF. The CDR3 nucleotides read TGTGCCAGCAGCGTAGCTCCCGCAGGGGGCGAGGGAGAGACCCAGTACTTC.

This clone was detected a few times. This sequence joins TRBV27 and TRBJ2-2; the match to TRBD2 covers 7 bases. The CDR3 covers 15 residues. Germline V gives CDR1 MNHEY, CDR2 SMNVEV (reference sequence). V dropped 6 bases and J dropped 0; count of bases not matched to a gene: 4. CDR3 amino acids: CASSPLATNTGELFF. For the CDR3, the DNA is TGTGCCAGCAGCCCACTAGCGACGAACACCGGGGAGCTGTTTTTT.

The chain has TRBV7-8 and TRBJ2-7, with 10 nucleotides matching TRBD1. This CDR3 contains 15 residues. The germline V gene has CDR1 SGHVS and CDR2 FQNEAQ. J lost 4 bases, V lost 5 bases, and 8 bases had no gene match. The CDR3 nucleotides are TGTGCCAGCAGCCCACGTGGGACAGGGGAATACGAGCAGTACTTC. This translates into CASSPRGTGEYEQYF.

The chain joins TRBV27 to TRBJ1-1; perhaps TRBD1 as D (5 bases). The germline V and J ends were trimmed by 3 bases and 0 bases, with 8 bases remaining between them. Germline V gives CDR1 MNHEY, CDR2 SMNVEV (reference sequence). The CDR3 extends over 14 amino acids. The CDR3 coding sequence is TGTGCCAGCAGTTTTAGGGGAATGAACACTGAAGCTTTCTTT. Its translation is CASSFRGMNTEAFF.

This clone has only one observation. The CDR3 nucleotides are TGTGCCAGCAGTTCAGGCCACGAGCAGTACTTC. It specifies CASSSGHEQYF. This chain joins TRBV6-6 and TRBJ2-7; D not certain. Trimming left V 4 bases short and J 5 bases short, with 6 bases between. The V gene's germline CDR1 is MNHNY and CDR2 SVGAGI (reference sequence). The CDR3 covers 11 residues.

The rearrangement uses TRBV7-6 and TRBJ2-1, with TRBD2 identical over 9 bases. Germline loops: CDR1 SGHVS, CDR2 FNYEAQ. The CDR3 is 15 amino acids. Trimming at V came to 5 bases and at J to 6 bases, leaving 8 bases not matched to a gene. The CDR3 nucleotides read TGTGCCAGCAGCCAACTAGCGGGTGACCTCAATGAGCAGTTCTTC. Protein product: CASSQLAGDLNEQFF.

This chain links TRBV27 with TRBJ2-3; D may be TRBD2 (6 bases). Trimming removed 6 bases at V and 8 bases at J, with 18 bases between. Germline V lookup: CDR1 MNHEY, CDR2 SMNVEV (reference sequence). There are 14 residues in the CDR3. CDR3: CASSPVVSAGTQYF. The CDR3 DNA sequence: TGTGCCAGCAGCCCTGTGGTATCAGCGGGTACGCAGTATTTT.

This chain uses TRBV4-2 with TRBJ2-1; 8 bases are a match to TRBD2. From germline, CDR1 is LGHNA and CDR2 YNFKEQ. Trimming took 0 bases from V and 7 from J; bases not matched to a gene: 11. This CDR3 has 17 amino acids. CDR3 loop: CASSQDGAGGHTNEQFF. CDR3 sequence (DNA): TGTGCCAGCAGCCAAGATGGGGCGGGAGGACATACAAATGAGCAGTTCTTC.

In this sample, this clone turned up a few times. This chain uses TRBV5-4 with TRBJ2-1, with TRBD1 matching 7 bases. The V segment lost 0 bases and the J segment 1 base; nucleotides outside the gene matches: 1. Germline loops: CDR1 SGHNT, CDR2 YYREEE (reference sequence). CDR3 length equals 15 residues. The CDR3 nucleotides read TGTGCCAGCAGCTTGGCGGGACAGTCCTACAATGAGCAGTTCTTC. Translation: CASSLAGQSYNEQFF.

The chain combines TRBV28 with TRBJ2-7; 14 bases map to TRBD2. J lost 5 bases, V lost 6 bases, and 12 bases had no gene match. This CDR3 spans 17 amino acids. Germline lookup yields CDR1 MDHEN and CDR2 SYDVKM. CDR3 sequence reads: CASSYTPQGLAGDEQYF. As DNA, the CDR3 is TGTGCCAGCAGCTACACCCCACAGGGACTAGCGGGAGACGAGCAGTACTTC.

With regard to this clone: The junction departs from the called germline gene at one end, perhaps through a read error. The chain has TRBV7-7 and TRBJ2-1; 7 nucleotides match TRBD1. Looked up from germline, CDR1 is SSHAT and CDR2 is FNYEAQ (reference sequence). This CDR3 has 14 amino acids. The CDR3 sequence: CASSLILGGDEQFF. The CDR3 nucleotides read TGTGCTAGCAGCTTAATTCTAGGGGGCGATGAGCAGTTCTTC.

This clone has only one observation. The rearrangement links TRBV14 to TRBJ2-2; possibly TRBD2 for D (5 bases). V dropped 2 bases and J dropped 0 bases, with 16 bases sitting between them. The CDR3 runs 18 residues. Germline assignment: CDR1 SGHDN and CDR2 FVKESK. The CDR3 bases are TGTGCCAGCAGCCAATTCTTCGGGGTTTCGGCGAACACCGGGGAGCTGTTTTTT. Amino acids: CASSQFFGVSANTGELFF.

The genes are TRBV19 and TRBJ1-2; 9 nucleotides agree with TRBD1. Per germline, CDR1 LNHDA and CDR2 SQIVND (reference sequence). The CDR3 contains 13 residues. V shed 3 bases, J shed 6 bases, and the junction held 2 bases outside the gene matches. CDR3 in DNA: TGTGCCAGTAGTATGGGGGACAGGGATGGCTACACCTTC. Its translation: CASSMGDRDGYTF. The full variable domain, in which reference TRBV19 and TRBJ1-2 provide the parts outside the CDR3, is DGGITQSPKYLFRKEGQNVTLSCEQNLNHDAMYWYRQDPGQGLRLIYYSQIVNDFQKGDIAEGYSVSREKKESFPLTVTSAQKNPTAFYLCASSMGDRDGYTFGSGTRLTVV.

The chain carries TRBV11-3 and TRBJ2-1, with TRBD2 matching over 9 bases. J gave up 5 bases and V 4 bases, and 3 bases lay outside the gene matches. This CDR3 comprises 14 residues. Germline V gene lookup returns CDR1 SGHNT and CDR2 YENEEA. The CDR3 DNA follows: TGTGCCAGCAGCTCGGGACTAGCCCACAATGAGCAGTTCTTC. As protein: CASSSGLAHNEQFF. The variable domain in full, with the rest retrieved from reference TRBV11-3 and TRBJ2-1, is EAGVVQSPRYKIIEKKQPVAFWCNPISGHNTLYWYLQNLGQGPELLIRYENEEAVDDSQLPKDRFSAERLKGVDSTLKIQPAELGDSAVYLCASSSGLAHNEQFFGPGTRLTVL.

The rearrangement uses TRBV6-5 and TRBJ1-5; 8 nucleotides line up with TRBD1. Germline lookup yields CDR1 MNHEY and CDR2 SVGAGI. This CDR3 is 13 amino acids long. The V segment lost 6 bases and the J segment 7 bases; nucleotides outside the gene matches: 5. As DNA, the CDR3 is TGTGCCAGCAGACCGACAGGGGACCAGCCCCAGCATTTT. Translated: CASRPTGDQPQHF.

This sequence joins TRBV7-2 and TRBJ2-7; possibly TRBD2 for D (5 bases). The V gene lost 3 bases and the J gene lost 1 base, with 13 bases spanning the gap. This CDR3 comprises 15 residues. Germline V CDR1 and CDR2: SGHTA, FQGNSA. For the CDR3, the DNA is TGTGCCAGCAGCTTTGGAGGCCCCGGGTCCTACGAGCAGTACTTC. This encodes CASSFGGPGSYEQYF.

The chain carries TRBV2 and TRBJ2-3; 9 positions match TRBD1. The CDR3 has 16 residues. Per the germline V gene, CDR1 is SNHLY and CDR2 is FYNNEI. With V trimmed by 2 bases and J by 2 bases, 5 bases remained unmatched. The CDR3 DNA reads as TGTGCCAGCAGTGAACAGGGGACAGGGTTCACAGATACGCAGTATTTT. Protein sequence: CASSEQGTGFTDTQYF.

The rearrangement joins TRBV21-1 to TRBJ2-1; the listed D gene, TRBD2, was not tested against the DNA. TRBV21-1 is a known pseudogene. There are 16 residues in the CDR3. CDR3 bases: TGTGCCAGCAGCAAAGCGGGCGGGATATCGGCCAATGAGCAGTTCTTC. This codes for CASSKAGGISANEQFF.

V gene TRBV4-2 combines with J gene TRBJ2-5; a weak D match, TRBD2 (5 bases). The CDR3 extends over 15 amino acids. V dropped 4 bases and J dropped 2 bases, with 14 bases sitting between them. Per the germline V gene, CDR1 is LGHNA and CDR2 is YNFKEQ. CDR3 protein: CASSLHSGLQETQYF. DNA for the CDR3: TGTGCCAGCAGCCTTCATTCGGGGTTACAAGAGACCCAGTACTTC.

The rearrangement uses TRBV6-4 and TRBJ1-6; D possibly corresponds to TRBD1 (5 bases). Trimming removed 5 bases from V and 14 bases from J, with 19 bases in between. CDR3 size: 14 residues. Per the germline V gene, CDR1 is MRHNA and CDR2 is SNTAGT. CDR3 region: CASSPSPAQGALHF. CDR3 in DNA: TGTGCCAGCAGTCCATCCCCCGCGCAGGGTGCCCTCCACTTT.

In this sample, this clone turned up a few times. The rearrangement links TRBV2 to TRBJ1-1; a possible D gene is TRBD1 (6 bases). Germline assignment: CDR1 SNHLY and CDR2 FYNNEI. This CDR3 has 15 residues. V was cut by 6 bases and J by 13 bases, with 27 bases left in between. The CDR3 DNA reads as TGTGCCAGCAGACCCGGGACAAATCCGACCCAAATAGGTTTCTTT. Its translation: CASRPGTNPTQIGFF.

This clone was recorded only once. The gene calls are TRBV15 and TRBJ2-5; the D gene is possibly TRBD1 (5 bases). V was clipped by 1 base and J by 4 bases, with 13 bases between them. Germline values: CDR1 LNHNV, CDR2 YYDKDF (reference sequence). The CDR3 is made up of 15 amino acids. The CDR3, as DNA: TGTGCCACCAGCAGAGGGAGTGGGGCGCGAGAGACCCAGTACTTC. It yields the protein CATSRGSGARETQYF.

Regarding this clone: Other DNA variants within this sample encode the same CDR3. This chain uses TRBV27 with TRBJ1-5; 9 bases map to TRBD1. Trimming cost V 4 bases and J 1 base; bases outside gene matches: 2. The germline CDR1 and CDR2 sequences are MNHEY and SMNVEV (reference sequence). The CDR3 runs to 15 residues. The CDR3 sequence: CASSYGTGSNQPQHF. In DNA, the CDR3 is TGTGCCAGCAGTTACGGGACAGGGAGCAATCAGCCCCAGCATTTT.